The table lists the clone carrying this T cell receptor (beta chain) with a count of one. The data belong to a study of cytomegalovirus exposure and HLA in healthy donors. The method was immunoSEQ multiplex PCR; TCRdb's version includes in-frame clones alone and lacks a portion of them. The repertoire holds fewer than 150,000 clones, with about 86% as singletons. The CDR3 contains 14 residues. CDR1 and CDR2 from the germline V gene are SNHLY and FYNNEI. Trimming pared 7 bases from V and 0 bases from J, leaving 10 bases between. The chain carries TRBV2 and TRBJ1-3; the D gene is possibly TRBD1 (5 bases). The sequencing input was PBMCs. The TCR sequence derives from a woman aged 18-35 years in good health and CMV-seropositive. CDR3 sequence reads: CASKPTASGNTIYF. Here the CDR3 DNA reads TGTGCCAGCAAACCGACAGCCTCTGGAAACACCATATATTTT.